This is a list of T cell receptor beta chains from one sample in a study of spatial heterogeneity in lung cancer. One entry per CDR3 protein, called by TCRdb with MiXCR from the 5' RACE reads. The table lists under 7,500 distinct CDR3 sequences, about 14% of them singletons. Sequenced material: lung tumor tissue, taken at surgery. These receptor sequences come from a female donor with early-stage non-small cell lung cancer. Each CDR3 is given with its conserved first and last residue. D genes are given only for firm matches. Only some rows state a clone size, as once, few, many or a class for expanded clones.

abundance,d_gene,j_gene,v_gene,CDR3nt,CDR3aa
medium-sized,-,TRBJ1-1,TRBV5-4,TGTGCCAGCAGTTTTCAGATCCAGGGCACTGAAGCTTTCTTT,CASSFQIQGTEAFF
-,TRBD1,TRBJ1-1,TRBV7-8,TGTGCCAGCAGCTTGGCTGGGACAGACACTGAAGCTTTCTTT,CASSLAGTDTEAFF
many,-,TRBJ2-3,TRBV20-1,TGCAGTGCTCCGACACGAACCACAGATACGCAGTATTTT,CSAPTRTTDTQYF
large,-,TRBJ1-2,TRBV7-9,TGTGCCAGCAGATTGGGGGAGGCTTATGGCTACACCTTC,CASRLGEAYGYTF
many,TRBD2,TRBJ2-3,TRBV20-1,TGCAGTGCGGTGCGGGGGGGTTTGCCGCAGTATTTT,CSAVRGGLPQYF
medium-sized,-,TRBJ2-2,TRBV11-2,TGTGCCAGCAGCTTAGGACCCTTTGAGGTAGAGCTGTTTTTT,CASSLGPFEVELFF
-,-,TRBJ2-5,TRBV12-3/TRBV12-4,TGTGCCAGCCTCAAATCCCGGGGGCGGCCAGCGTACTTC,CASLKSRGRPAYF
many,-,TRBJ2-3,TRBV5-5,TGTGCCAGCAGGCAGGGATGGACAGATACGCAGTATTTT,CASRQGWTDTQYF
few,TRBD1,TRBJ1-4,TRBV6-5,TGTGCCAGCCGGGACAGGGGTGCTGAAAAACTGTTTTTT,CASRDRGAEKLFF
medium-sized,TRBD1,TRBJ1-1,TRBV5-4,TGTGCCAGCAGCAAGACAGGGGTCAGGAACACTGAAGCTTTCTTT,CASSKTGVRNTEAFF
many,-,TRBJ2-1,TRBV19,TGTGCCAGTAGGGCCGGGCCCTCACGGAATGAGCAGTTCTTC,CASRAGPSRNEQFF
many,-,TRBJ1-2,TRBV2,TGTGCCAGCAGTGCGGCAGGGCACTATGGCTACACCTTC,CASSAAGHYGYTF
many,-,TRBJ2-1,TRBV7-2,TGTGCCAGCAGCCCTAGACCCGGATACAATGAGCAGTTCTTC,CASSPRPGYNEQFF
many,-,TRBJ2-1,TRBV7-6,TGTGCCAGCAGCCCAACGCCTGAGCAGTTCTTC,CASSPTPEQFF
large,-,TRBJ2-7,TRBV5-1,TGCGCCAGCAGCCCCTCTGTTGAAAGATACGAGCAGTACTTC,CASSPSVERYEQYF
many,-,TRBJ2-7,TRBV29-1,TGCAGCGTGGCTAGGGGCCCATGGCACGAGCAGTACTTC,CSVARGPWHEQYF
many,TRBD2,TRBJ2-5,TRBV5-1,TGCGCCAGCAGCCTAGGACTAGCTGGGGCAGAGACCCAGTACTTC,CASSLGLAGAETQYF